This T cell receptor (beta chain) came from a study of T cell changes during pregnancy in multiple sclerosis (dated by TCRdb to 2018 to 2020). Concerning the study at large: Changes in the T cell repertoire over the course of pregnancy were examined in this study in women with multiple sclerosis.

The CDR3 numbers 12 residues from cysteine through phenylalanine. Just CDR3 DNA is preserved here, 36 bases in frame from base 1. CDR1 SEHNR and CDR2 FQNEAQ are derived from the germline V gene (reference sequence). V and J lose 6 bases and 2 bases, and a span of 6 bases separates them. The library was generated by the immunoSEQ multiplex PCR assay. Not all clones reach the TCRdb copy of this immuneACCESS table, which keeps in-frame sequences only. Checked studies attribute under half of the gap to unresolved V genes and leave the rest unexplained. The sample has roughly 100,000 clones on record, about 90% of them singletons. The ten biggest clones cover 1.5% to 2% of the sample. Of note for this clone: Its antigen is not yet known. Base-call qualities are not available, and no considerably larger clone is one nucleotide away.

The rearranged chain carries TRBV7-9 and TRBJ2-3; too little of a D gene remains to name it. This TCR derives from a female donor with multiple sclerosis, enrolled in a pregnancy study. This specimen was peripheral blood, taken after pregnancy. The bases read TGTGCCAGCAGATATATCACAGATACGCAGTATTTT. Its product reads: CASRYITDTQYF.